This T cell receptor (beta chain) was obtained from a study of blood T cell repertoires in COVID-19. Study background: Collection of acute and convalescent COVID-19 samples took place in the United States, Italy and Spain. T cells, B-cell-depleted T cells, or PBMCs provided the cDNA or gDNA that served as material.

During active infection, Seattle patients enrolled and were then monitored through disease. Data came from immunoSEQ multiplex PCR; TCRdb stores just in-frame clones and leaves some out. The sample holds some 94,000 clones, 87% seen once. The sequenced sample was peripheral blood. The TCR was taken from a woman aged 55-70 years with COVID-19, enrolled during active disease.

Written as DNA, the CDR3 is TGTGCCAGTAGTACGGACAGCCAAGAGACCCAGTACTTC. Translating it yields CASSTDSQETQYF. The chain joins TRBV19 to TRBJ2-5, with D possibly matching TRBD1 (6 bases). CDR1 is LNHDA and CDR2 is SQIVND in the germline V gene (reference sequence). This CDR3 spans 13 amino acids. Trimming removed 4 bases at V and 1 base at J, with 7 bases between.